This entry concerns a single T cell receptor (beta chain). The antigen is unknown. The data were obtained in a study of T cell repertoires in cytomegalovirus infection. Overall study context: Both CMV infection and a matching HLA type were indicated by public TCR beta signatures. Points from the study as a whole: The cumulative frequency of public TCR beta families identified carriers of CMV plus the relevant HLA.

Germline CDR1 is SGHDN and CDR2 is FVKESK. The CDR3 totals 15 residues. The trim removed 6 bases at V and 2 bases at J, leaving 4 bases unmatched. TCRdb passed the reads through MiXCR, listing each CDR3 protein once. The sample contains about 500,000 distinct CDR3 sequences, around a third of which appear only once. The material sequenced was cultured PBMCs, taken from culture after CMV antigen stimulation. This chain uses TRBV14 with TRBJ2-1, with TRBD2 matching over 10 bases. This TCR was sampled from a human donor in good health (CMV status not recorded). Some clones in this sample may be carry-over from other donors' samples. The CDR3: CASRPLAGAYNEQFF. CDR3 nucleotide sequence: TGTGCCAGCAGGCCCCTAGCGGGAGCCTACAATGAGCAGTTCTTC. The full variable domain, with the rest looked up from reference TRBV14 and TRBJ2-1, is EAGVTQFPSHSVIEKGQTVTLRCDPISGHDNLYWYRRVMGKEIKFLLHFVKESKQDESGMPNNRFLAERTGGTYSTLKVQPAELEDSGVYFCASRPLAGAYNEQFFGPGTRLTVL.